Presented here are 21 T cell receptor beta chains from one specimen sequenced in a study of blood T cell repertoires in COVID-19. Here immunoSEQ multiplex PCR was the method, and the copy in TCRdb shows in-frame clones only, minus some. The repertoire holds approximately 290,000 clones, with 75% to 90% as singletons. The sequencing sample was made of PBMCs or T cells enriched from blood (not recorded which). These receptors all come from a woman in her thirties who had recovered from COVID-19.

The V call is TRBV27, the J call TRBJ2-5, with D unresolved. Trimming cost V 1 base and J 2 bases, with 8 bases left between them. CDR3 length: 14 amino acids. CDR1 is MNHEY, CDR2 SMNVEV, per germline (reference sequence). This CDR3 is CASSLFSPQETQYF. For the CDR3, the DNA is TGTGCCAGCAGTTTATTTAGCCCACAAGAGACCCAGTACTTC.

The chain carries TRBV27 and TRBJ2-5, with 9 bases fitting TRBD2. This CDR3 contains 16 residues. V was pared by 2 bases and J by 5 bases, with 9 bases of the junction left unmatched. Germline loops: CDR1 MNHEY, CDR2 SMNVEV (reference sequence). The CDR3 nucleotides are TGTGCCAGCAGTTTAAATGTCAGCGGGGGGTTGGAGACCCAGTACTTC. It specifies CASSLNVSGGLETQYF.

This chain uses TRBV5-6 with TRBJ2-1; no definite D call. CDR3 length: 13 amino acids. V was shortened by 3 bases and J by 8 bases, with 12 bases between the two germline ends. Germline V gene data show CDR1 as SGHDT and CDR2 as YYEEEE. The CDR3 region is CASSSPEADEQFF. The CDR3 DNA reads TGTGCCAGCAGCTCCCCCGAGGCCGATGAGCAGTTCTTC.

The chain carries TRBV14 and TRBJ1-4, with TRBD1 identical over 7 bases. CDR1 SGHDN and CDR2 FVKESK come from the germline V gene. This CDR3 comprises 17 residues. V gave up 6 bases and J gave up 8 bases; unmatched junction bases: 18. CDR3 loop: CASSLWTGDSFGEKLFF. CDR3 DNA: TGTGCCAGCAGTTTGTGGACAGGAGACTCATTCGGGGAAAAACTGTTTTTT.

This clone has a single count. CDR3: CASSSLDRRDSPLHF. The CDR3 DNA reads TGTGCCAGCAGTAGCCTGGACAGGCGAGATTCACCCCTCCACTTT. J is TRBJ1-6 and V is TRBV2; 7 bases line up with TRBD1. V lost 5 bases and J lost 8; bases outside the gene matches: 9. Germline loops: CDR1 SNHLY, CDR2 FYNNEI. The CDR3 has 15 residues.

This clone has more than one count but fewer than ten. The chain is built from TRBV21-1 and TRBJ2-6; whether TRBD1, the table's D call, matches the DNA was not checked. TRBV21-1 is a documented pseudogene. The CDR3 has 15 amino acids. The CDR3 protein is CASSNSGTGANVLTF. Written as DNA, the CDR3 is TGTGCCAGCAGCAACTCAGGGACTGGGGCCAACGTCCTGACTTTC.

This clone was seen only once. This chain uses TRBV2 with TRBJ2-1, with 11 bases lining up with TRBD2. J gave up 3 bases and V 8 bases, and 6 bases lay outside the gene matches. The length of the CDR3 is 15 residues. The germline V gene has CDR1 SNHLY and CDR2 FYNNEI. In DNA form, the CDR3 reads TGTGCCAGCCGCGAACTAGCGGGGGACTACAATGAGCAGTTCTTC. Translating it yields CASRELAGDYNEQFF.

The chain combines TRBV5-1 with TRBJ2-5; D gene uncertain. Trimming left V 0 bases short and J 1 base short, with 10 bases between. From germline, CDR1 is SGHRS and CDR2 YFSETQ. This CDR3 spans 15 amino acids. CDR3 bases: TGCGCCAGCAGCTTGGGGGCGCGTCTCCAAGAGACCCAGTACTTC. Translating gives CASSLGARLQETQYF.

The J gene is TRBJ2-1, the V gene TRBV19; the D gene is possibly TRBD1 (6 bases). CDR1 LNHDA and CDR2 SQIVND come from the germline V gene (reference sequence). Trimming took off 5 bases at V and 6 bases at J, with 8 bases between the two ends. This CDR3 has 12 amino acids. CDR3 nucleotides: TGTGCCAGTAGTCCAGGGGTCAATGAGCAGTTCTTC. Its protein product is CASSPGVNEQFF.

This chain joins TRBV11-1 and TRBJ2-2; D unresolved. Germline loops: CDR1 SGHAT, CDR2 FQDESV (reference sequence). V lost 0 bases to trimming and J lost 4 bases, with 9 bases between them. The CDR3 totals 15 residues. The DNA of the CDR3 is TGTGCCAGCAGCTTAGCTGCAGAAATCACCGGGGAGCTGTTTTTT. This translates into CASSLAAEITGELFF. Drawing the rest from reference TRBV11-1 and TRBJ2-2, the complete variable domain is EAEVAQSPRYKITEKSQAVAFWCDPISGHATLYWYRQILGQGPELLVQFQDESVVDDSQLPKDRFSAERLKGVDSTLKIQPAELGDSAMYLCASSLAAEITGELFFGEGSRLTVL.

The rearrangement joins TRBV11-3 to TRBJ2-7; D not certain. The CDR3 length is 11 residues. CDR1 SGHNT and CDR2 YENEEA come from the germline V gene. Trimming took 1 base from V and 5 from J, leaving 3 bases between them. The DNA of the CDR3 is TGTGCCAGCAGCTTAGGGCACGAGCAGTACTTC. Protein sequence: CASSLGHEQYF.

The chain uses TRBV5-6 and TRBJ1-2; possible D gene TRBD1, 6 bases. This CDR3 is 13 amino acids long. Trimming left V 3 bases short and J 3 bases short, with 9 bases between. The V gene's germline CDR1 is SGHDT and CDR2 YYEEEE. The DNA for the CDR3 is TGTGCCAGCAGCTCCGACAGGCACTATGGCTACACCTTC. Amino acids: CASSSDRHYGYTF. The full variable domain, with the rest looked up from reference TRBV5-6 and TRBJ1-2, is DAGVTQSPTHLIKTRGQQVTLRCSPKSGHDTVSWYQQALGQGPQFIFQYYEEEERQRGNFPDRFSGHQFPNYSSELNVNALLLGDSALYLCASSSDRHYGYTFGSGTRLTVV.

The chain employs TRBV3-1 (or the pseudogene TRBV3-2) and TRBJ2-5, with D maybe TRBD1 (6 bases). V lost 7 bases and J lost 5, with 17 bases in between. The CDR3 totals 14 residues. From germline, CDR1 is LGHDT and CDR2 YNNKEL (reference sequence). The CDR3 reads CASTTGTPGETQYF. The CDR3 DNA sequence: TGTGCCAGCACCACCGGGACACCCGGCGAGACCCAGTACTTC.

This clone was observed a handful of times. The chain recombines TRBV15 with TRBJ1-1, with D hard to call. The CDR3 runs to 13 residues. Germline loops: CDR1 LNHNV, CDR2 YYDKDF (reference sequence). V was clipped by 5 bases and J by 0 bases, with 7 bases between them. The CDR3 DNA reads TGTGCCACCAGCGGCCAAATGAACACTGAAGCTTTCTTT. Translating it yields CATSGQMNTEAFF. The entire variable domain, with the rest obtained from reference TRBV15 and TRBJ1-1, is as follows: DAMVIQNPRYQVTQFGKPVTLSCSQTLNHNVMYWYQQKSSQAPKLLFHYYDKDFNNEADTPDNFQSRRPNTSFCFLDIRSPGLGDTAMYLCATSGQMNTEAFFGQGTRLTVV.

The chain has TRBV24-1 and TRBJ2-6, with TRBD1 matching 9 bases. With V trimmed by 4 bases and J by 2 bases, 14 bases remained unmatched. The CDR3 is 20 amino acids. Germline V gene lookup returns CDR1 KGHDR and CDR2 SFDVKD. As DNA, the CDR3 is TGTGCCACCAGTGACTCTAGCCCCGGGACAGGGTATACTGGGGCCAACGTCCTGACTTTC. This gives the protein CATSDSSPGTGYTGANVLTF.

The V call is TRBV6-5, the J call TRBJ2-1, with 9 bases fitting TRBD2. Per the germline V gene, CDR1 is MNHEY and CDR2 is SVGAGI. After removal of 5 bases from V and 7 bases from J, the junction contained 9 bases not matched to a gene. This CDR3 is built from 15 residues. The CDR3 region has the DNA TGTGCCAGCAGTCCCACTTCCGGACTAGCGAATGAGCAGTTCTTC. Translating gives CASSPTSGLANEQFF.

This chain connects TRBV19 to TRBJ2-1, with 9 bases lining up with TRBD1. The CDR3 is made up of 16 amino acids. Germline-derived CDR1 and CDR2 are LNHDA and SQIVND (reference sequence). The J segment lost 6 bases and the V segment lost 4 bases, leaving 10 bases of the junction unmatched. The CDR3 spells CASSTPGQGWFNEQFF. The CDR3 DNA sequence: TGTGCCAGTAGTACCCCGGGACAGGGATGGTTCAATGAGCAGTTCTTC.

A remark on this clone: Distinct nucleotide sequences in the sample also encode this CDR3. The rearrangement links TRBV7-6 to TRBJ2-3; D is unresolved. The V gene lost 0 bases and the J gene lost 2 bases, with 9 bases spanning the gap. The length of the CDR3 is 15 residues. The germline gives CDR1 SGHVS, CDR2 FNYEAQ. CDR3 residues: CASSLAAGVTDTQYF. In DNA, the CDR3 is TGTGCCAGCAGCTTAGCGGCCGGAGTCACAGATACGCAGTATTTT.

This chain connects TRBV28 to TRBJ1-1; possibly TRBD1 for D (6 bases). The V end was cut by 5 bases, the J end by 1 base, with 14 bases between. The CDR3 length is 15 residues. Germline V lookup: CDR1 MDHEN, CDR2 SYDVKM. The CDR3 region has the DNA TGTGCCAGCAGTAGTCCAGGGGCTGCGAACACTGAAGCTTTCTTT. The encoded protein is CASSSPGAANTEAFF. The full variable domain, in which reference TRBV28 and TRBJ1-1 provide the parts outside the CDR3, is DVKVTQSSRYLVKRTGEKVFLECVQDMDHENMFWYRQDPGLGLRLIYFSYDVKMKEKGDIPEGYSVSREKKERFSLILESASTNQTSMYLCASSSPGAANTEAFFGQGTRLTVV.

The chain uses TRBV29-1 and TRBJ1-1; D gene uncertain. V gave up 7 bases and J gave up 1 base, with 10 bases separating them. The CDR3 runs 12 residues. Per the germline V gene, CDR1 is SQVTM and CDR2 is ANQGSEA. CDR3 nucleotide sequence: TGCAGCGCCCGACAAGGGAACACTGAAGCTTTCTTT. It encodes CSARQGNTEAFF.

The gene calls are TRBV11-2 and TRBJ2-5, with D maybe TRBD1 (5 bases). The CDR3 contains 17 residues. CDR1 is SGHAT, CDR2 FQNNGV, per germline. Trimming pared 2 bases from V and 4 bases from J, leaving 20 bases between. CDR3 in amino acids: CASSLRGWRSLGETQYF. CDR3 nucleotide sequence: TGTGCCAGCAGCTTAAGGGGTTGGCGAAGTTTGGGAGAGACCCAGTACTTC.